This T cell receptor (beta chain) was sequenced in a study of OX40 agonist ivuxolimab in advanced cancers. Study details: Every 2 weeks, patients received ivuxolimab intravenously, dosed at 0.01 to 10 mg/kg. Study-level findings and limits: More expanded clones were seen, on average, in CD8+ T cells than in CD4+. Dose levels from 0.1 to 3.0 mg/kg saw CD4+ and CD8+ blood T cells expand clonally by week 6. The specificity for antigen of the expanded peripheral T cells was not determined.

This table comes from immunoSEQ multiplex PCR, and its TCRdb copy is limited to in-frame clones, with some not included. The sample gives tens of thousands of clones, approximately 80% of which show up once; more than 9% is in the top ten. This clone has just a few counts. What it binds is unknown. CDR3 size: 12 residues. V lost 2 bases to trimming and J lost 6 bases, with 8 bases between them. Per germline, CDR1 SGHRS and CDR2 YFSETQ. The sample was CD4+ or CD8+ T cells sorted from blood, taken in a trial of the OX40 agonist ivuxolimab. This clonotype was obtained from an adult with an advanced solid tumor such as melanoma, head and neck, liver or kidney cancer. V and J are TRBV5-1 and TRBJ1-1, with D unclear. The CDR3 region is CASSFMGAEAFF. CDR3 DNA sequence: TGCGCCAGCAGCTTCATGGGCGCTGAAGCTTTCTTT.